These T cell receptor beta chains were read from a single sample in a study of T cells in Graves' hyperthyroidism and ophthalmopathy. Using its own MiXCR run on the multiplex PCR reads, TCRdb lists one record per CDR3 protein. The sample shows about 290,000 distinct CDR3 sequences, 13% of them seen only once. The sample taken for sequencing was blood. All receptors come from a woman in her twenties or thirties with Graves' hyperthyroidism that later progressed to Graves' ophthalmopathy. Each CDR3 is given with its conserved first and last residue. The D gene is left open where the match is weak. Clone size appears in some rows only: once, few, many, or a class for an expanded clone.

CASSDSTGWSYGYTF | TGTGCCAGCAGTGACTCGACAGGGTGGTCTTATGGCTACACCTTC | TRBJ1-2 | - | TRBD1 | TRBV6-4
CASTEAGQGVDEQYF | TGTGCCAGCACCGAGGCCGGACAGGGGGTCGACGAGCAGTACTTC | TRBJ2-7 | many | TRBD1 | TRBV6-2/TRBV6-3
CAWSVRGGNTIYF | TGTGCCTGGAGTGTACGTGGGGGAAACACCATATATTTT | TRBJ1-3 | - | - | TRBV30
CASTRAFEYNEQFF | TGTGCCAGCACAAGAGCTTTCGAGTACAATGAGCAGTTCTTC | TRBJ2-1 | - | - | TRBV19
CASSTIGSPLHF | TGTGCCAGCAGTACCATTGGTTCACCCCTCCACTTT | TRBJ1-6 | many | - | TRBV7-9
CSARGGLAGDYNEQFF | TGCAGTGCTAGGGGTGGACTAGCGGGAGACTACAATGAGCAGTTCTTC | TRBJ2-1 | - | TRBD2 | TRBV20-1
CASTSLAGVRDTQYF | TGTGCCAGCACCTCACTAGCGGGAGTGCGGGATACGCAGTATTTT | TRBJ2-3 | many | TRBD2 | TRBV12-3/TRBV12-4
CASSQQLRQGVVYNEQFF | TGTGCCAGCAGCCAACAACTCAGACAGGGAGTGGTCTACAATGAGCAGTTCTTC | TRBJ2-1 | - | TRBD1 | TRBV3-1
CASSRNPPTGIRPNTGELFF | TGTGCCAGCAGCCGCAATCCCCCGACAGGCATCCGCCCTAACACCGGGGAGCTGTTTTTT | TRBJ2-2 | few | - | TRBV6-1
CASSIMRGRQDGYTF | TGTGCCAGTAGTATCATGAGGGGGCGCCAGGATGGCTACACCTTC | TRBJ1-2 | few | TRBD1 | TRBV19
CASSLWDRGRESSYEQYF | TGTGCCAGCAGTTTATGGGACAGGGGGCGGGAAAGCTCCTACGAGCAGTACTTC | TRBJ2-7 | many | TRBD1 | TRBV28
CAGSSFPTRDPTYEQYF | TGTGCCGGCAGTTCTTTCCCGACTCGGGACCCCACCTACGAGCAGTACTTC | TRBJ2-7 | few | - | TRBV6-2/TRBV6-3
CASSPRTGENIQYF | TGCGCCAGCAGCCCCCGGACTGGAGAAAACATTCAGTACTTC | TRBJ2-4 | few | - | TRBV4-1
CSARTGIASEQYF | TGCAGTGCTAGAACGGGGATCGCTAGCGAGCAGTACTTC | TRBJ2-7 | many | - | TRBV20-1
CASSSQQGYEQYF | TGTGCCAGCTCATCCCAACAGGGATACGAGCAGTACTTC | TRBJ2-7 | many | - | TRBV18